Below, 5 T cell receptor beta chains from the same sample are listed, as sequenced in a study of CD8+ T cells in alopecia areata. Treatment meaning: oral pan-JAK inhibitor, 5-10 mg twice daily. In each case, RNA was isolated and then reverse transcribed into cDNA as the sequencing template. Profiling relied on immunoSEQ multiplex PCR, and the TCRdb table lists in-frame clones only, not all of them. The sample has fewer than 110,000 clones, roughly 84% seen once; the top ten hold less than 30%. The sample was CD8+ T cells sorted from blood, taken at week 24, from a patient treated with tofacitinib. The receptors were gathered from a human donor with alopecia areata.

The chain has TRBV13 and TRBJ2-3; 11 bases line up with TRBD2. The germline CDR1 and CDR2 sequences are PRHDT and FYEKMQ (reference sequence). The trim removed 1 base at V and 2 bases at J, leaving 8 bases unmatched. This CDR3 contains 18 residues. This chain's CDR3 is CASSLVGASGGHTDTQYF. For the CDR3, the DNA is TGTGCCAGCAGCTTAGTAGGTGCTAGCGGGGGGCACACAGATACGCAGTATTTT.

The chain combines TRBV19 with TRBJ1-1; maybe TRBD1 (5 bases). CDR3 length equals 15 residues. Trimming shortened V by 6 bases and J by 3 bases, and 17 bases separated the two germline ends. Germline V CDR1 and CDR2: LNHDA, SQIVND (reference sequence). This CDR3 reads CASSEGAGTYTEAFF. DNA for the CDR3: TGTGCCAGTAGCGAAGGGGCAGGGACCTACACTGAAGCTTTCTTT.

This chain links TRBV30 with TRBJ1-6, with 7 bases fitting TRBD1. The length of the CDR3 is 14 residues. The germline V gene has CDR1 GTSNPN and CDR2 SVGIG (reference sequence). V lost 3 bases to trimming and J lost 6 bases; unmatched junction nucleotides: 5. The CDR3, as DNA: TGTGCCTGGAGCGCGGGACAGCTTAATTCACCCCTCCACTTT. Its protein is CAWSAGQLNSPLHF. Full variable domain (missing parts from reference TRBV30 and TRBJ1-6): SQTIHQWPATLVQPVGSPLSLECTVEGTSNPNLYWYRQAAGRGLQLLFYSVGIGQISSEVPQNLSASRPQDRQFILSSKKLLLSDSGFYLCAWSAGQLNSPLHFGNGTRLTVT.

The chain links TRBV5-1 to TRBJ1-1; tentatively, D is TRBD1 (6 bases). Germline lookup yields CDR1 SGHRS and CDR2 YFSETQ. There are 15 residues in the CDR3. The ends were cut back, 0 bases at V and 4 bases at J, with 13 bases in the middle. This chain's CDR3 is CASSLVSLGATEAFF. The CDR3 DNA follows: TGCGCCAGCAGCTTGGTGTCTTTGGGGGCCACTGAAGCTTTCTTT.

This chain joins TRBV4-3 and TRBJ1-1, with D tentatively TRBD1 (6 bases). The V and J ends lost 3 bases and 11 bases respectively, with 22 bases between them. This CDR3 region has 15 residues. Looked up from germline, CDR1 is LGHNA and CDR2 is YSLEER. The DNA for the CDR3 is TGCGCCAGCAGCCAGGCCCTCGCGGGACATCGTGGGGCTTTCTTT. Translated: CASSQALAGHRGAFF.